The following is a T cell receptor beta chain sequence with its context. This clonotype showed up just a few times. The clone's antigen remains unknown. No base quality information exists; no much larger clone differs at one position. These data come from a study of T cell repertoires in cytomegalovirus infection (dated by TCRdb to between 2018 and 2021). With respect to the entire study: Peptide stimulations targeted recently identified HLA-C-restricted CMV epitopes, whose presentation resists viral immunomodulation, together with well-studied HLA-B-restricted epitopes. The HLA type of each donor mattered for the analysis, because public TCR beta signatures pointed to carriage of CMV infection along with the matching HLA type. Results the study describes overall, beyond this receptor: In both this cohort and an independent roughly 350-donor cohort, the cumulative frequency of public TCR beta family members distinguished carriers of CMV infection plus the relevant HLA type. The ex vivo response was dominated by HLA-C-restricted CMV-specific TCR beta clonotypes, and the single most frequent clonotype in two of eight donors was supplied by these HLA-C-restricted clonotypes.

Relative to germline, V is missing 5 bases and J is missing 3 bases, with 8 bases of the junction outside any gene match. CDR3 length: 16 amino acids, cysteine to phenylalanine. CDR3 DNA only is kept here, 48 bases in frame from base 1. The treatment or condition label corresponds to: in vitro stimulation with specific CMV peptide epitopes to enrich CMV-specific T cells. Sequenced using an Illumina HiSeq 1500. Clones were called with MiXCR by TCRdb after fastp trimmed the public reads at Q25, and only in-frame beta chains were retained. Each entry is one CDR3 protein sequence, shown with its most common DNA and genes. Counted in this sample were a few hundred thousand distinct CDR3 sequences; just under 40% of them appeared once. The top ten clonotypes cover 48% of the sample.

The receptor's source is a human donor in good health (CMV status not recorded). Some clones in this sample may be carry-over from other donors' samples. Recombination joined TRBV12-3 or TRBV12-4 with TRBJ2-1, with 9 bases in between that match TRBD1. The sample was cultured PBMCs, taken from culture after CMV antigen stimulation. The CDR3 protein: CASSRYRGLIYNEQFF. The sequence in DNA is TGTGCCAGCAGTCGATACAGGGGGCTTATCTACAATGAGCAGTTCTTC.